The 13 T cell receptor beta chains below come from one sample, sequenced in a study of shared clonotypes between healthy human individuals. Sequenced by immunoSEQ multiplex PCR; TCRdb stores in-frame clones only, minus some. Of 2 million to 2.5 million clones listed, more than 80% are singletons. Sequencing was carried out using naive CD4+ T cells from PBMCs. This sample's subset: CD45RA+ positively selected. These receptors originate from a man between 18 and 35 years old in good health. Some clones in this sample may be carry-over from other donors' samples.

This clone was detected only once. The chain joins TRBV4-1 to TRBJ2-1; D might be TRBD2 (6 bases). The V gene's germline CDR1 is MGHRA and CDR2 YSYEKL. The CDR3 is 16 residues long. Between the trimmed V and J ends, which lost 4 bases and 0 bases, there was a span of 13 bases. The CDR3: CASSLNPGSSYNEQFF. The CDR3 DNA reads as TGCGCCAGCAGCCTAAACCCCGGGAGCTCCTACAATGAGCAGTTCTTC.

V is TRBV30 and J is TRBJ1-2; 10 bases map to TRBD1. Germline CDR1 and CDR2: GTSNPN and SVGIG (reference sequence). The CDR3 is 15 amino acids. J gave up 4 bases and V 7 bases, and 12 bases lay outside the gene matches. The CDR3 reads CAFLGGDRGVYGYTF. CDR3 bases: TGTGCCTTTCTAGGAGGGGACAGGGGTGTCTATGGCTACACCTTC.

J is TRBJ2-7 and V is TRBV18, with D perhaps TRBD1 (6 bases). Germline V CDR1 and CDR2: KGHSH, LQKENI. With 4 bases removed from V and 5 bases from J, the gap between germline ends came to 15 bases. The CDR3 has 14 residues. The CDR3 spells CASSRGTPADEQYF. The CDR3 DNA is TGTGCCAGCTCACGGGGGACACCGGCCGACGAGCAGTACTTC.

The rearrangement joins TRBV7-3 to TRBJ1-1; TRBD1 matches at 9 bases. This CDR3 is built from 13 residues. Germline assignment: CDR1 SGHTA and CDR2 FQGTGA. V gave up 2 bases and J gave up 10 bases; unmatched junction bases: 5. CDR3 DNA: TGTGCCAGCAGCTTACAACAGGGGGCTGCAGCTTTCTTT. Protein sequence: CASSLQQGAAAFF.

The count of this clone is one. The rearrangement links TRBV28 to TRBJ1-5; D not certain. CDR3 length: 17 amino acids. Germline CDR1 reads MDHEN; CDR2 reads SYDVKM. The V end lost 5 bases, the J end lost 0 bases, and 17 bases lay between the germline ends. The CDR3 nucleotides read TGTGCCAGCAGTCCGACACCTCACAGTTTTAGCAATCAGCCCCAGCATTTT. It is translated as CASSPTPHSFSNQPQHF.

The sample holds a few counts of this clone. The sample has other DNA sequences that encode this CDR3 too. The chain carries TRBV7-2 and TRBJ2-3, with 7 positions matching TRBD2. With V trimmed by 1 base and J by 3 bases, 4 bases remained unmatched. The CDR3 has 15 residues. From germline, CDR1 is SGHTA and CDR2 FQGNSA. The CDR3 DNA is TGTGCCAGCAGCTTAGTAGCTAGCGGAACAGATACGCAGTATTTT. Translating it yields CASSLVASGTDTQYF.

V gene TRBV19 combines with J gene TRBJ2-4, with D perhaps given as TRBD1 or TRBD2 (5 bases each). Trimming removed 5 bases from V and 0 bases from J, with 14 bases in between. Germline CDR1 LNHDA, CDR2 SQIVND (reference sequence). The CDR3 covers 16 residues. Here the CDR3 DNA reads TGTGCCAGTAGTCATGGGGGTCTATTAGCCAAAAACATTCAGTACTTC. Encoded protein: CASSHGGLLAKNIQYF.

This clone was seen once. The genes are TRBV9 and TRBJ2-5, with D unclear. Germline CDR1 is SGDLS and CDR2 is YYNGEE. V dropped 3 bases and J dropped 5 bases, with 8 bases sitting between them. This CDR3 comprises 12 residues. CDR3 loop: CASSASHETQYF. CDR3 nucleotide sequence: TGTGCCAGCAGCGCCTCCCACGAGACCCAGTACTTC.

This chain connects TRBV9 to TRBJ1-1; the D gene is possibly TRBD1 (5 bases). The CDR3 is made up of 17 amino acids. V was cut by 0 bases and J by 3 bases, with 18 bases left in between. CDR1 SGDLS and CDR2 YYNGEE come from the germline V gene. CDR3 residues: CASSVGWGPGSYTEAFF. The CDR3 DNA reads TGTGCCAGCAGCGTAGGTTGGGGACCGGGGAGTTACACTGAAGCTTTCTTT.

The chain couples TRBV28 to TRBJ1-5, with 7 bases fitting TRBD1. With 3 bases clipped from V and 6 bases from J, the junction kept 11 bases outside the gene matches. The CDR3 consists of 16 residues. CDR1 MDHEN and CDR2 SYDVKM come from the germline V gene. CDR3 coding DNA: TGTGCCAGCAGTTTCGGGCAGGGGGTCGGACGTCAGCCCCAGCATTTT. Its translation: CASSFGQGVGRQPQHF. The variable domain in full, with the rest retrieved from reference TRBV28 and TRBJ1-5, is DVKVTQSSRYLVKRTGEKVFLECVQDMDHENMFWYRQDPGLGLRLIYFSYDVKMKEKGDIPEGYSVSREKKERFSLILESASTNQTSMYLCASSFGQGVGRQPQHFGDGTRLSIL.

V usage is TRBV28 and J usage is TRBJ1-5; D gene ambiguous. Germline CDR1 is MDHEN and CDR2 is SYDVKM. V shed 6 bases and J shed 4 bases, with 13 bases lying between them. This CDR3 contains 14 residues. CDR3 amino acids: CASRYGVVNQPQHF. The DNA for the CDR3 is TGTGCCAGCAGGTATGGAGTCGTTAATCAGCCCCAGCATTTT.

This chain uses TRBV18 with TRBJ2-2; D is uncertain. The germline V gene has CDR1 KGHSH and CDR2 LQKENI. The length of the CDR3 is 17 residues. Trimming took off 1 base at V and 4 bases at J, with 16 bases between the two ends. CDR3 loop: CASSPRTTYKGTGELFF. The CDR3 bases are TGTGCCAGCTCACCACGTACGACCTATAAGGGCACCGGGGAGCTGTTTTTT.

The V gene is TRBV9, the J gene TRBJ2-7; 8 bases are a match to TRBD2. The CDR3 loop spans 15 amino acids. Germline V gives CDR1 SGDLS, CDR2 YYNGEE. Trimming cost V 4 bases and J 0 bases; bases outside gene matches: 6. The CDR3 region has the DNA TGTGCCAGCAGCAAACTAGCGGCCGCCTCCTACGAGCAGTACTTC. Translated: CASSKLAAASYEQYF.